The 27 T cell receptor beta chains in this list originate from one sample, sequenced in a study of shared clonotypes between healthy human individuals. Method: immunoSEQ multiplex PCR; TCRdb's copy keeps in-frame clones and lacks some. The top ten clones hold 0.35% to 0.5% of a sample with millions of clones, 80% to 95% of them seen once. Sequenced input: naive CD4+ T cells from PBMCs. The subset here: CD45RA+ positively selected. These receptors were obtained from a man in his late teens or twenties in good health. Some clones in this sample may be carry-over from other donors' samples.

The chain couples TRBV5-1 to TRBJ1-1; no clear D gene. With 0 bases removed from V and 0 bases from J, the gap between germline ends came to 15 bases. The CDR3 length is 17 residues. CDR1 and CDR2 (germline): SGHRS, YFSETQ. The CDR3 nucleotides read TGCGCCAGCAGCTTGGGGGTAGGGCCAGTGATGAACACTGAAGCTTTCTTT. It yields the protein CASSLGVGPVMNTEAFF.

The V gene is TRBV7-9, the J gene TRBJ2-1; D might be TRBD2 (6 bases). CDR3 size: 15 residues. V dropped 1 base and J dropped 4 bases, with 11 bases sitting between them. Germline V lookup: CDR1 SEHNR, CDR2 FQNEAQ (reference sequence). As DNA, the CDR3 is TGTGCCAGCAGCTTAGGGGCTAGCGTGTACAATGAGCAGTTCTTC. Encoded protein: CASSLGASVYNEQFF.

The chain has TRBV15 and TRBJ2-7, with D possibly TRBD1 on 6 matching bases. This CDR3 has 17 amino acids. V lost 0 bases to trimming and J lost 12 bases, with 27 bases between them. CDR1 is LNHNV and CDR2 is YYDKDF in the germline V gene (reference sequence). The CDR3 DNA reads TGTGCCACCAGCAGAGAGAGGGGGAAGACAGGACCCTACGATTTGTACTTC. Its translation: CATSRERGKTGPYDLYF. The full variable domain, with the rest looked up from reference TRBV15 and TRBJ2-7, is DAMVIQNPRYQVTQFGKPVTLSCSQTLNHNVMYWYQQKSSQAPKLLFHYYDKDFNNEADTPDNFQSRRPNTSFCFLDIRSPGLGDTAMYLCATSRERGKTGPYDLYFGPGTRLTVT.

This sequence joins TRBV6-4 and TRBJ1-1; D perhaps matches TRBD1 (6 bases). This CDR3 contains 13 residues. In germline, CDR1 is MRHNA, CDR2 SNTAGT. The germline V and J ends were trimmed by 6 bases and 5 bases, with 13 bases remaining between them. CDR3: CASSRGGVTEAFF. The CDR3 DNA sequence: TGTGCCAGCAGCAGGGGCGGTGTGACTGAAGCTTTCTTT.

As to this clone: Distinct nucleotide sequences in the sample also encode this CDR3. The CDR3 DNA follows: TGTGCCAGCTCCCGACGGGTCCAAGAGACCCAGTACTTC. Encoded protein: CASSRRVQETQYF. This chain connects TRBV7-3 to TRBJ2-5; D is ambiguous. The V end was cut by 8 bases, the J end by 1 base, with 11 bases between. The CDR3 runs to 13 residues. Germline CDR1 is SGHTA and CDR2 is FQGTGA.

CDR3 sequence reads: CAITPELASYEQYF. In DNA, the CDR3 is TGTGCCATCACCCCCGAGCTAGCATCCTACGAGCAGTACTTC. The chain couples TRBV10-3 to TRBJ2-7, with a weak D call TRBD2 (5 bases). Germline-derived CDR1 and CDR2 are ENHRY and SYGVKD. This CDR3 region has 14 residues. V shed 7 bases and J shed 1 base, with 14 bases lying between them.

As DNA, the CDR3 is TGTGCCAGCTCACCACAGGGTGGGGGGAACACTGAAGCTTTCTTT. The encoded protein is CASSPQGGGNTEAFF. V and J are TRBV18 and TRBJ1-1; D is perhaps TRBD1 (5 bases). The germline gives CDR1 KGHSH, CDR2 LQKENI. The CDR3 spans 15 residues. V was trimmed by 1 base and J by 1 base, leaving 10 bases between them.

The chain recombines TRBV6-5 with TRBJ1-1; 10 bases are a match to TRBD1. Germline V lookup: CDR1 MNHEY, CDR2 SVGAGI. V shed 5 bases and J 2 bases; nucleotides not matched to a gene: 5. The CDR3 contains 15 residues. The CDR3 region has the DNA TGTGCCAGCAGTGGAGGGACAGGGGAAAACACTGAAGCTTTCTTT. Translation: CASSGGTGENTEAFF.

The genes are TRBV6-6 and TRBJ2-5; possible D gene TRBD2, 6 bases. The CDR3 extends over 14 amino acids. V was cut by 7 bases and J by 5 bases, with 17 bases left in between. Germline V lookup: CDR1 MNHNY, CDR2 SVGAGI (reference sequence). The CDR3 region has the DNA TGTGCCAGCACCCCTGGCGGAGGGATGGAGACCCAGTACTTC. Its protein product is CASTPGGGMETQYF.

This rearrangement joins TRBV2 to TRBJ2-1, with a weak D call TRBD1 (5 bases). CDR1 is SNHLY and CDR2 is FYNNEI in the germline V gene. The CDR3 is made up of 15 amino acids. Trimming stripped 7 bases from V and 0 bases from J, with 13 bases between. CDR3 loop: CASTPGLPSYNEQFF. CDR3 sequence (DNA): TGTGCCAGCACCCCAGGGTTGCCCTCCTACAATGAGCAGTTCTTC.

The V gene is TRBV19, the J gene TRBJ1-1, with D unresolved. There are 13 residues in the CDR3. V lost 7 bases to trimming and J lost 0 bases, with 9 bases between them. Germline V lookup: CDR1 LNHDA, CDR2 SQIVND (reference sequence). CDR3 DNA sequence: TGTGCCAGTAAGCGGGAACTGAACACTGAAGCTTTCTTT. Its translation is CASKRELNTEAFF.

The chain uses TRBV18 and TRBJ2-5, with a weak D call TRBD1 (5 bases). Germline loops: CDR1 KGHSH, CDR2 LQKENI. Between the trimmed V and J ends, which lost 2 bases and 2 bases, there was a span of 9 bases. The CDR3 consists of 14 residues. CDR3 region: CASSPGREQETQYF. For the CDR3, the DNA is TGTGCCAGCTCACCAGGCAGGGAACAAGAGACCCAGTACTTC. The entire variable domain, with the rest obtained from reference TRBV18 and TRBJ2-5, is as follows: NAGVMQNPRHLVRRRGQEARLRCSPMKGHSHVYWYRQLPEEGLKFMVYLQKENIIDESGMPKERFSAEFPKEGPSILRIQQVVRGDSAAYFCASSPGREQETQYFGPGTRLLVL.

This clone is a singleton in its sample. The chain's CDR3 is CASSPIWGQETQYF. The CDR3 nucleotides are TGTGCCAGCAGTCCGATTTGGGGACAAGAGACCCAGTACTTC. The rearrangement links TRBV7-9 to TRBJ2-5; no reliable D call. Trimming cost V 6 bases and J 2 bases, with 13 bases left between them. The germline V gene encodes CDR1 SEHNR and CDR2 FQNEAQ (reference sequence). This CDR3 spans 14 amino acids.

The chain is built from TRBV27 and TRBJ1-2; D remains unclear. The CDR3 extends over 13 amino acids. V was pared by 2 bases and J by 2 bases, with 6 bases between. CDR1 MNHEY and CDR2 SMNVEV come from the germline V gene (reference sequence). CDR3 sequence reads: CASSLGLNYGYTF. The CDR3 DNA is TGTGCCAGCAGTTTAGGTCTAAACTATGGCTACACCTTC.

The chain carries TRBV27 and TRBJ1-4; possible D gene TRBD1, 6 bases. CDR1 is MNHEY, CDR2 SMNVEV, per germline (reference sequence). CDR3 length equals 12 residues. The ends were cut back, 6 bases at V and 5 bases at J, with 7 bases in the middle. The CDR3 spells CASSQGNEKLFF. Here the CDR3 DNA reads TGTGCCAGCAGCCAGGGGAATGAAAAACTGTTTTTT. The whole variable domain, filled in from reference TRBV27 and TRBJ1-4, reads EAQVTQNPRYLITVTGKKLTVTCSQNMNHEYMSWYRQDPGLGLRQIYYSMNVEVTDKGDVPEGYKVSRKEKRNFPLILESPSPNQTSLYFCASSQGNEKLFFGSGTQLSVL.

V and J are TRBV5-1 and TRBJ1-1; D is perhaps TRBD1 (5 bases). V lost 4 bases, J lost 4 bases, and 11 bases lay in between. The CDR3 is made up of 13 amino acids. The germline V gene has CDR1 SGHRS and CDR2 YFSETQ. CDR3 in amino acids: CASSPAGGTEAFF. The CDR3 DNA is TGCGCCAGCAGCCCGGCGGGGGGCACTGAAGCTTTCTTT.

A single count supports this clone. V gene TRBV5-6 combines with J gene TRBJ1-1, with D unresolved. Trimming left V 4 bases short and J 5 bases short, with 12 bases between. This CDR3 contains 13 residues. Germline values: CDR1 SGHDT, CDR2 YYEEEE. The CDR3 region has the DNA TGTGCCAGCAGCCTGGGGTCCTTTACTGAAGCTTTCTTT. Translation gives CASSLGSFTEAFF.

V is TRBV5-1 and J is TRBJ2-5; D is possibly TRBD1 or TRBD2 (5 bases each). Deletions cut 5 bases from V and 1 base from J, with 18 bases between. Germline CDR1 is SGHRS and CDR2 is YFSETQ. This CDR3 is 16 amino acids long. The CDR3 DNA sequence: TGCGCCAGCAGGTTGAGCCCATCAGGGACCCAAGAGACCCAGTACTTC. It codes for CASRLSPSGTQETQYF.

The chain recombines TRBV5-4 with TRBJ2-2, with 7 positions matching TRBD1. The CDR3 is 17 residues long. The ends lost 4 bases at V and 0 bases at J; junction bases unmatched: 9. The germline CDR1 and CDR2 sequences are SGHNT and YYREEE (reference sequence). The chain's CDR3 is CASSNPGQLSNTGELFF. CDR3 DNA sequence: TGTGCCAGCAGCAACCCGGGACAGCTATCGAACACCGGGGAGCTGTTTTTT. Drawing the rest from reference TRBV5-4 and TRBJ2-2, the complete variable domain is ETGVTQSPTHLIKTRGQQVTLRCSSQSGHNTVSWYQQALGQGPQFIFQYYREEENGRGNFPPRFSGLQFPNYSSELNVNALELDDSALYLCASSNPGQLSNTGELFFGEGSRLTVL.

This clone was picked up one time. In DNA, the CDR3 is TGTGCCTGGAGGGACAGGGGGCGCGGAACCGGGGAGCTGTTTTTT. Amino acids: CAWRDRGRGTGELFF. The J gene is TRBJ2-2, the V gene TRBV30; TRBD1 aligns across 11 bases. V lost 3 bases and J lost 5; bases outside the gene matches: 5. Germline V CDR1 and CDR2: GTSNPN, SVGIG (reference sequence). The CDR3 contains 15 residues.

This clone is a singleton in its sample. J is TRBJ1-2 and V is TRBV27; 7 bases are a match to TRBD1. CDR3 length: 15 amino acids. Looked up from germline, CDR1 is MNHEY and CDR2 is SMNVEV (reference sequence). With V trimmed by 2 bases and J by 4 bases, 7 bases remained unmatched. DNA for the CDR3: TGTGCCAGCAGTTTAAGGGGACAGACGATCTATGGCTACACCTTC. Translation: CASSLRGQTIYGYTF.

Concerning this clone: The same CDR3 can be traced to other DNA sequences in this sample. The chain joins TRBV5-1 to TRBJ1-2; D call uncertain. Between the trimmed V and J ends, which lost 0 bases and 0 bases, there was a span of 6 bases. Germline V gene data show CDR1 as SGHRS and CDR2 as YFSETQ. CDR3 length: 14 residues. In DNA, the CDR3 is TGCGCCAGCAGCTTGGCCGGGACTAACTATGGCTACACCTTC. Protein product: CASSLAGTNYGYTF.

The V gene is TRBV5-1, the J gene TRBJ1-4; 7 bases agree with TRBD1. This CDR3 is 15 amino acids long. Looked up from germline, CDR1 is SGHRS and CDR2 is YFSETQ. J was trimmed by 8 bases and V by 3 bases; bases with no gene match: 10. The CDR3 is CASSSAQGGYEKLFF. CDR3 coding DNA: TGCGCCAGCAGCTCGGCTCAGGGGGGGTACGAAAAACTGTTTTTT.

The chain joins TRBV6-1 to TRBJ1-1, with TRBD1 matching over 9 bases. CDR1 is MNHNS, CDR2 SASEGT, per germline. This CDR3 has 13 residues. V lost 7 bases, J lost 7 bases, and 7 bases stayed unmatched. CDR3 amino acids: CASNIQGADEAFF. Here the CDR3 DNA reads TGTGCCAGCAATATACAGGGGGCAGATGAAGCTTTCTTT.

The rearrangement joins TRBV2 to TRBJ1-1, with D possibly TRBD1 on 6 matching bases. The CDR3 totals 13 residues. Trimming stripped 2 bases from V and 3 bases from J, with 7 bases between. Germline lookup yields CDR1 SNHLY and CDR2 FYNNEI. Here the CDR3 reads CASSERGHTEAFF. The CDR3 DNA is TGTGCCAGCAGTGAACGGGGGCACACTGAAGCTTTCTTT. Supplemented by reference TRBV2 and TRBJ1-1, the full variable domain reads EPEVTQTPSHQVTQMGQEVILRCVPISNHLYFYWYRQILGQKVEFLVSFYNNEISEKSEIFDDQFSVERPDGSNFTLKIRSTKLEDSAMYFCASSERGHTEAFFGQGTRLTVV.

This chain links TRBV7-3 with TRBJ2-2, with 10 bases that match TRBD2. The CDR3 sequence is 15 residues long. Germline CDR1 and CDR2: SGHTA and FQGTGA. With 4 bases clipped from V and 4 bases from J, the junction kept 3 bases outside the gene matches. The CDR3 DNA reads TGTGCCAGCAGCTGGGGACTAGCGCGCACCGGGGAGCTGTTTTTT. Amino acid sequence: CASSWGLARTGELFF.

This clone was recorded once. The gene calls are TRBV5-1 and TRBJ1-3, with D unresolved. The V gene lost 1 base and the J gene lost 0 bases, with 14 bases spanning the gap. This CDR3 has 17 residues. The germline gives CDR1 SGHRS, CDR2 YFSETQ. This CDR3 is CASSLLHPDNSGNTIYF. CDR3 sequence (DNA): TGCGCCAGCAGCTTGTTGCACCCAGACAACTCTGGAAACACCATATATTTT.